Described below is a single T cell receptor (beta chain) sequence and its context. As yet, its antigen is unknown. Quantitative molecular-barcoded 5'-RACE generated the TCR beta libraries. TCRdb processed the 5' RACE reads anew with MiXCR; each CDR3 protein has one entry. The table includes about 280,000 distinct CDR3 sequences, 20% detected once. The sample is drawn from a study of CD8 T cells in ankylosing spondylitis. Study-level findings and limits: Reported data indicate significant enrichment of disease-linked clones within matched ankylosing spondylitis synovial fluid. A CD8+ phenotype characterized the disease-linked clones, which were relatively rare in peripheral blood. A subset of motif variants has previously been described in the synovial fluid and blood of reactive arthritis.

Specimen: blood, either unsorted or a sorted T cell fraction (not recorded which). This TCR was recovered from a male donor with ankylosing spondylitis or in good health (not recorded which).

CDR3 amino acids: CASSLSPTTSGFLGTQYF. The CDR3 DNA sequence: TGTGCCAGCAGTTTATCCCCAACGACTAGCGGGTTCCTAGGGACCCAGTACTTC. This rearrangement joins TRBV28 to TRBJ2-5, with TRBD2 matching over 10 bases. This CDR3 has 18 amino acids. In germline, CDR1 is MDHEN, CDR2 SYDVKM. The J segment lost 7 bases and the V segment lost 1 base, leaving 15 bases of the junction unmatched. Based on the CDR3 plus reference TRBV28 and TRBJ2-5, the full variable domain is DVKVTQSSRYLVKRTGEKVFLECVQDMDHENMFWYRQDPGLGLRLIYFSYDVKMKEKGDIPEGYSVSREKKERFSLILESASTNQTSMYLCASSLSPTTSGFLGTQYFGPGTRLLVL.